What follows are 15 T cell receptor beta chains derived from one specimen sequenced in a study of OX40 agonist ivuxolimab in advanced cancers. Sequencing was performed with immunoSEQ multiplex PCR; in TCRdb, only in-frame clones are kept and a portion is missing. The sample shows around 43,000 clones, about 86% of them seen only once. Sequenced here: CD4+ or CD8+ T cells sorted from blood, sampled in a trial of the OX40 agonist ivuxolimab. The receptors originated from an adult with an advanced solid tumor such as melanoma, head and neck, liver or kidney cancer.

This sequence joins TRBV7-9 and TRBJ2-5; D uncertain. This CDR3 has 14 residues. Looked up from germline, CDR1 is SEHNR and CDR2 is FQNEAQ (reference sequence). V was cut by 4 bases and J by 0 bases, with 9 bases left in between. The CDR3 DNA is TGTGCCAGCAGCTCCCGGGCCTACCAAGAGACCCAGTACTTC. This translates into CASSSRAYQETQYF.

V and J are TRBV7-9 and TRBJ2-7, with D possibly TRBD2 on 6 matching bases. The ends were cut back, 5 bases at V and 2 bases at J, with 13 bases in the middle. This CDR3 spans 14 amino acids. Germline V gene lookup returns CDR1 SEHNR and CDR2 FQNEAQ (reference sequence). CDR3 sequence: CASSLKWGAYEQYF. CDR3 sequence (DNA): TGTGCCAGCAGCCTCAAGTGGGGGGCCTACGAGCAGTACTTC.

The rearrangement joins TRBV27 to TRBJ2-2; D perhaps matches TRBD1 (5 bases). There are 15 residues in the CDR3. V was clipped by 3 bases and J by 0 bases, with 8 bases between them. Germline values: CDR1 MNHEY, CDR2 SMNVEV (reference sequence). CDR3 loop: CASSFETANTGELFF. DNA of the CDR3: TGTGCCAGCAGTTTTGAGACAGCGAACACCGGGGAGCTGTTTTTT.

The chain employs TRBV28 and TRBJ2-7; D is uncertain. Trimming left V 8 bases short and J 3 bases short, with 11 bases between. Germline V lookup: CDR1 MDHEN, CDR2 SYDVKM. CDR3 length: 12 amino acids. The CDR3 nucleotides are TGTGCCAGCTCCCCCCCGTTCTACGAGCAGTACTTC. Amino acids: CASSPPFYEQYF.

This sequence joins TRBV13 and TRBJ2-1, with D hard to call. Deletions cut 0 bases from V and 4 bases from J, with 10 bases between. CDR1 is PRHDT, CDR2 FYEKMQ, per germline (reference sequence). This CDR3 has 15 residues. The CDR3: CASSLGLGQYNEQFF. The CDR3 bases are TGTGCCAGCAGCTTAGGGCTAGGGCAGTACAATGAGCAGTTCTTC.

The J gene is TRBJ2-5, the V gene TRBV5-1; TRBD1 matches 8 bases. This CDR3 comprises 15 residues. With 2 bases clipped from V and 2 bases from J, the junction kept 5 bases outside the gene matches. Germline V gives CDR1 SGHRS, CDR2 YFSETQ. DNA of the CDR3: TGCGCCAGCAGCTTATGGGACAGGACTCAAGAGACCCAGTACTTC. It specifies CASSLWDRTQETQYF.

V usage is TRBV27 and J usage is TRBJ1-2; a possible D gene is TRBD1 (6 bases). CDR1 and CDR2 from the germline V gene are MNHEY and SMNVEV (reference sequence). The length of the CDR3 is 16 residues. V shed 6 bases and J shed 8 bases, with 25 bases lying between them. CDR3 in amino acids: CASSPTWGGPTRGYTF. The CDR3 bases are TGTGCCAGCAGCCCCACGTGGGGGGGCCCTACCCGGGGCTACACCTTC.

The chain has TRBV7-9 and TRBJ1-6; no reliable D call. CDR1 and CDR2 from the germline V gene are SEHNR and FQNEAQ (reference sequence). Trimming stripped 5 bases from V and 6 bases from J, with 17 bases between. This CDR3 has 16 amino acids. For the CDR3, the DNA is TGTGCCAGCAGCCCCGGTTTCGGTTCTTCTAATTCACCCCTCCACTTT. Amino acid sequence: CASSPGFGSSNSPLHF.

The rearrangement uses TRBV27 and TRBJ1-1, with D perhaps matching TRBD1 (5 bases). V shed 0 bases and J shed 4 bases, with 9 bases lying between them. This CDR3 is 14 amino acids long. Germline V lookup: CDR1 MNHEY, CDR2 SMNVEV (reference sequence). CDR3 in DNA: TGTGCCAGCAGTTTATCGATGGGGGGCACTGAAGCTTTCTTT. This gives the protein CASSLSMGGTEAFF.

The chain uses TRBV13 and TRBJ2-1; possibly TRBD2 for D (6 bases). Germline CDR1 PRHDT, CDR2 FYEKMQ (reference sequence). The CDR3 covers 14 residues. The ends were cut back, 3 bases at V and 6 bases at J, with 12 bases in the middle. CDR3 in amino acids: CASSFPGVVNEQFF. The CDR3 DNA follows: TGTGCCAGCAGCTTCCCGGGGGTAGTCAATGAGCAGTTCTTC.

This chain connects TRBV7-9 to TRBJ1-6, with D possibly being TRBD1 (5 bases). Per germline, CDR1 SEHNR and CDR2 FQNEAQ (reference sequence). This CDR3 comprises 13 residues. The V end was cut by 8 bases, the J end by 7 bases, with 12 bases between. The CDR3 DNA reads TGTGCCAGCCTAGGGGATCGGAATTCACCCCTCCACTTT. Residues: CASLGDRNSPLHF.

The chain couples TRBV27 to TRBJ2-7; 7 nucleotides agree with TRBD1. The CDR3 length is 13 residues. Trimming took 0 bases from V and 11 from J; bases not matched to a gene: 7. Germline CDR1 is MNHEY and CDR2 is SMNVEV (reference sequence). This chain's CDR3 is CASSLSSRTGEYF. The CDR3 coding sequence is TGTGCCAGCAGTTTATCGAGTAGGACAGGAGAGTACTTC.

This chain connects TRBV9 to TRBJ1-1; possibly TRBD1 for D (5 bases). This CDR3 region has 15 residues. V was clipped by 0 bases and J by 3 bases, with 12 bases between them. Germline V gene sequence: CDR1 SGDLS, CDR2 YYNGEE. The CDR3 protein is CASSVGSGFHTEAFF. CDR3 nucleotides: TGTGCCAGCAGCGTAGGCTCAGGGTTCCACACTGAAGCTTTCTTT.

The J gene is TRBJ2-1, the V gene TRBV10-1; D remains ambiguous. Germline V gene lookup returns CDR1 WNHNN and CDR2 SYGVQD (reference sequence). The V end was cut by 10 bases, the J end by 5 bases, with 15 bases between. The CDR3 consists of 13 residues. The CDR3 spells CAIEPHGHNEQFF. The CDR3 bases are TGCGCCATCGAGCCCCACGGCCACAATGAGCAGTTCTTC.

The V gene is TRBV7-9, the J gene TRBJ2-1, with D possibly TRBD2 on 6 matching bases. V dropped 5 bases and J dropped 5 bases, with 19 bases sitting between them. Germline values: CDR1 SEHNR, CDR2 FQNEAQ (reference sequence). The CDR3 has 16 residues. CDR3 residues: CASSRPWAEGNNEQFF. The DNA of the CDR3 is TGTGCCAGCAGCCGCCCTTGGGCGGAGGGAAACAATGAGCAGTTCTTC.